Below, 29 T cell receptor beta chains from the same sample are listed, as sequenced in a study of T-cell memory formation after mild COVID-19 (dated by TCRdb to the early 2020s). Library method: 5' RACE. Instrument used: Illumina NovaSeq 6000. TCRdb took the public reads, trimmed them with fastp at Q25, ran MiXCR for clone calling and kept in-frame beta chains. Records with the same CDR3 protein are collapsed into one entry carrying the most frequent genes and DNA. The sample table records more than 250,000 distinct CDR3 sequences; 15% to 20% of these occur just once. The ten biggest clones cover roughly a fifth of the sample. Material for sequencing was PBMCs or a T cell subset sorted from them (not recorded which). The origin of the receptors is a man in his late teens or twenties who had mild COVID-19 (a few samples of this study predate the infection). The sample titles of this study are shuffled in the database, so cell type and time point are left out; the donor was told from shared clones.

The CDR3 DNA is TGTGCCAGCAGTGCCTTGCGGGGGAGGGACACTGAAGCTTTCTTT. Amino acids: CASSALRGRDTEAFF. This chain links TRBV6-1 with TRBJ1-1; possibly TRBD1 for D (5 bases). V shed 4 bases and J shed 3 bases, with 15 bases lying between them. The length of the CDR3 is 15 residues. The germline gives CDR1 MNHNS, CDR2 SASEGT.

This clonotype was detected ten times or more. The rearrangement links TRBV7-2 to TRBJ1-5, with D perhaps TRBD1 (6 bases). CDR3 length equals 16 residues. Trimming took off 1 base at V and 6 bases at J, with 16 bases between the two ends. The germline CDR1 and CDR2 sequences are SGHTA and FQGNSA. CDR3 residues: CASSLGSRGGGQPQHF. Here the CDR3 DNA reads TGTGCCAGCAGCTTAGGTTCCAGGGGCGGTGGTCAGCCCCAGCATTTT.

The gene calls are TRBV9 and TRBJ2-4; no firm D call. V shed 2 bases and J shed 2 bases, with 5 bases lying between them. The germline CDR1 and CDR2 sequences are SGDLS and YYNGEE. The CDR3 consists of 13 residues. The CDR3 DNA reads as TGTGCCAGCAGCGTTGATCCCAAAAACATTCAGTACTTC. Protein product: CASSVDPKNIQYF.

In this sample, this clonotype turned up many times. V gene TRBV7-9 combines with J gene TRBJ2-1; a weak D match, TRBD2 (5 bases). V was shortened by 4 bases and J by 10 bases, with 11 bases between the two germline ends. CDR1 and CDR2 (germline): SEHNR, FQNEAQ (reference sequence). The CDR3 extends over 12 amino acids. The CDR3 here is CASSSVGGEQFF. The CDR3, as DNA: TGTGCCAGCAGCTCGGTCGGCGGGGAGCAGTTCTTC. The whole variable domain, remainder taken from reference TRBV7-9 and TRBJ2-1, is DTGVSQNPRHKITKRGQNVTFRCDPISEHNRLYWYRQTLGQGPEFLTYFQNEAQLEKSRLLSDRFSAERPKGSFSTLEIQRTEQGDSAMYLCASSSVGGEQFFGPGTRLTVL.

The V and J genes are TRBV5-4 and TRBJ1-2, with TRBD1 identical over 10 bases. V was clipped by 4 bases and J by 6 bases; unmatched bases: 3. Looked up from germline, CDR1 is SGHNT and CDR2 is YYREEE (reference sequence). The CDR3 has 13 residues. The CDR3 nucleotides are TGTGCCAGCAGCAACGGACAGGGGGATGGCTACACCTTC. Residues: CASSNGQGDGYTF.

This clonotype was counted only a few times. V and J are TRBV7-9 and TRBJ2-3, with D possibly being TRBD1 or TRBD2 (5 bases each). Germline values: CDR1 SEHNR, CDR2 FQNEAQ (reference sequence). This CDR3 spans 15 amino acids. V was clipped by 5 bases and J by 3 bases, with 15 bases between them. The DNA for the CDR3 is TGTGCCAGCAGCCGCCTCATGGGGGTTACAGATACGCAGTATTTT. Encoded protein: CASSRLMGVTDTQYF.

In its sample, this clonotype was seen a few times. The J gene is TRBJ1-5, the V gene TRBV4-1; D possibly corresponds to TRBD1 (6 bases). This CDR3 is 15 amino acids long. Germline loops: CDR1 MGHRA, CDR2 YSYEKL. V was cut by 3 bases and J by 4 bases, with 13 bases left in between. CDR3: CASSQTGHLNQPQHF. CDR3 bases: TGCGCCAGCAGCCAGACGGGACACCTTAATCAGCCCCAGCATTTT.

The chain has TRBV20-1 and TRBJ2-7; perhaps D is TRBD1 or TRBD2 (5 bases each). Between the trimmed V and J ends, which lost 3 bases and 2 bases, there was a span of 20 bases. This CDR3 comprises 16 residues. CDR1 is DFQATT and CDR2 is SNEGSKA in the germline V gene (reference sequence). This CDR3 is CSAREQQDFPPYEQYF. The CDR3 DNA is TGCAGTGCTAGGGAACAACAGGACTTTCCTCCCTACGAGCAGTACTTC.

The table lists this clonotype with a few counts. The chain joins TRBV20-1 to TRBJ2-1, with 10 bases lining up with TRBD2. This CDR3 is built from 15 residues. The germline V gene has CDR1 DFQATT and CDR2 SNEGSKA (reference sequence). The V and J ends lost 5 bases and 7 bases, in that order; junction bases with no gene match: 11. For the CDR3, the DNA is TGCAGTGCTTTCCGCGGAGCGGGGGGGCCTAATGAGCAGTTCTTC. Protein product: CSAFRGAGGPNEQFF.

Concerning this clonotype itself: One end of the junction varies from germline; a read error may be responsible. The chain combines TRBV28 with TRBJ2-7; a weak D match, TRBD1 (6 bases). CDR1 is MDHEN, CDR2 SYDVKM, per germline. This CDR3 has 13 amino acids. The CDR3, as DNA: TGTGCCAGCTGTTTGGACAGCTCCTACGAGCAGTACTTC. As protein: CASCLDSSYEQYF.

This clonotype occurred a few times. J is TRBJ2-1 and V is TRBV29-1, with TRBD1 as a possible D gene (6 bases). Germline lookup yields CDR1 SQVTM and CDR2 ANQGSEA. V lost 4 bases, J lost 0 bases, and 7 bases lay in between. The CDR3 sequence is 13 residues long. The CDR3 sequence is CSVGQDSYNEQFF. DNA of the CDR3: TGCAGCGTTGGACAGGACTCCTACAATGAGCAGTTCTTC.

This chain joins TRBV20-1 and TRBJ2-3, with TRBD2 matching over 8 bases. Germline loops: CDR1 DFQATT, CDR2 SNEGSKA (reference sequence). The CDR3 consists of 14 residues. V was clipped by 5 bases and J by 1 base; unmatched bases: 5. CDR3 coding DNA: TGCAGTGCTCAAGGGCGGGGGGGCACAGATACGCAGTATTTT. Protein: CSAQGRGGTDTQYF.

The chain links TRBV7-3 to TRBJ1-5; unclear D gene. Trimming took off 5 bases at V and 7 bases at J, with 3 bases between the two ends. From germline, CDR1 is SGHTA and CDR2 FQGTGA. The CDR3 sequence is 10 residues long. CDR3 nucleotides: TGTGCCAGCAGCCTGCAGCCCCAGCATTTT. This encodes CASSLQPQHF.

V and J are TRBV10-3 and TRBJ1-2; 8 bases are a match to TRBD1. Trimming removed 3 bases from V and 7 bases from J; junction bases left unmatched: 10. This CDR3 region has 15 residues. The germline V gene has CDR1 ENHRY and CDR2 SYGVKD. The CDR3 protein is CAISDLQGALRGYTF. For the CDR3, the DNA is TGTGCCATCAGTGATCTCCAGGGGGCGCTTCGTGGCTACACCTTC.

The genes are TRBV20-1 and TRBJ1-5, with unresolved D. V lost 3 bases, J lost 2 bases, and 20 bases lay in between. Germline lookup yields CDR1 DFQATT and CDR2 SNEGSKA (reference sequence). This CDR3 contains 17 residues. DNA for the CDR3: TGCAGTGCTAGCCCTAGGGCCCGGGGAAGGGGCAATCAGCCCCAGCATTTT. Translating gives CSASPRARGRGNQPQHF.

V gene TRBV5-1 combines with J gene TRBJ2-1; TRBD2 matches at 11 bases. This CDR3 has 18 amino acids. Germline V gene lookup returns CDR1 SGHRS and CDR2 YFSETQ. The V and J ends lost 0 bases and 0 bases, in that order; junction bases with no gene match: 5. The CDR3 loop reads CASSLVLAGGSSYNEQFF. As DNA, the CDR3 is TGCGCCAGCAGCTTGGTGCTAGCGGGGGGAAGCTCCTACAATGAGCAGTTCTTC.

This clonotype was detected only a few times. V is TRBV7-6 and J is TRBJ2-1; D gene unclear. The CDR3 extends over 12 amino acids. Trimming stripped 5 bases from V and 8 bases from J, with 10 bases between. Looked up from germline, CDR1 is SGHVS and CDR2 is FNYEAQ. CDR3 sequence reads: CASSQASDEQFF. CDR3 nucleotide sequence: TGTGCCAGCAGCCAGGCCAGCGATGAGCAGTTCTTC.

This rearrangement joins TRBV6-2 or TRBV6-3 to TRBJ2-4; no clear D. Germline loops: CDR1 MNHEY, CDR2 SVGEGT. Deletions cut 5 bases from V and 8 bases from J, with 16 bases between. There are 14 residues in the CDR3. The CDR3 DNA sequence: TGTGCCAGCAGTCCCAGACACCCCGGCGACATTCAGTACTTC. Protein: CASSPRHPGDIQYF.

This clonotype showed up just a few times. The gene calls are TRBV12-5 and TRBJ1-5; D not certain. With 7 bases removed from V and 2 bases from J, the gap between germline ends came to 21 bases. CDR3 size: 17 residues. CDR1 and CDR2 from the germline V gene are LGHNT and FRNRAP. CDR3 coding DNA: TGTGCTAGTGTCTCCGACCTAACAACTACCCGCAATCAGCCCCAGCATTTT. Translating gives CASVSDLTTTRNQPQHF.

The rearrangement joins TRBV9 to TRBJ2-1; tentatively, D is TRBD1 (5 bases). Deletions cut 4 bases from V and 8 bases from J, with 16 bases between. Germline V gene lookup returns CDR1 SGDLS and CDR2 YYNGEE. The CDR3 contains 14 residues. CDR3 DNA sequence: TGTGCCAGCAGCTTCCAGACAGTTTGGGATGAGCAGTTCTTC. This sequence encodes CASSFQTVWDEQFF.

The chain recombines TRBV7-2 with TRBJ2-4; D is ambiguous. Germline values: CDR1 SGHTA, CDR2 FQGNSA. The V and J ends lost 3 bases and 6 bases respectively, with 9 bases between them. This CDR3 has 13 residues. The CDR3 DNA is TGTGCCAGCAGCTTGTCCACAACAAACATTCAGTACTTC. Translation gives CASSLSTTNIQYF.

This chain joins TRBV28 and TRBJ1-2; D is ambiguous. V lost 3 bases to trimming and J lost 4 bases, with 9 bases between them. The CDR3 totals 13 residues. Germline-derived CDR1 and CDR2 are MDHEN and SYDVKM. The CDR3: CASSFMRAYGYTF. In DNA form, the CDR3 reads TGTGCCAGCAGTTTTATGAGGGCCTATGGCTACACCTTC.

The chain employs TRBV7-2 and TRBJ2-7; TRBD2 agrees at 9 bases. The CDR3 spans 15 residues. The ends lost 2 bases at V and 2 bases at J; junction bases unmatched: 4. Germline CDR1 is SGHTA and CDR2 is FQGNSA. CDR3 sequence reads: CASSLSSGGPYEQYV. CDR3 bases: TGTGCCAGCAGCTTATCCAGCGGGGGGCCCTACGAGCAGTACGTC.

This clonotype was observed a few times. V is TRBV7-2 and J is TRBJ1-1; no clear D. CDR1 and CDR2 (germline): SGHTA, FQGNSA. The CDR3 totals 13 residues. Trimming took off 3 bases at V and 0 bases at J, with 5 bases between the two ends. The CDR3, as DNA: TGTGCCAGCAGCTTTAGGATGAACACTGAAGCTTTCTTT. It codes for CASSFRMNTEAFF.

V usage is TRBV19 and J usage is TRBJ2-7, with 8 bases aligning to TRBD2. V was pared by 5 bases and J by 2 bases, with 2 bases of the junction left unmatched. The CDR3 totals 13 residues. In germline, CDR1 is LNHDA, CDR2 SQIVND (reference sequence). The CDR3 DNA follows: TGTGCCAGTAGTGTGGGACTAGCCTACGAGCAGTACGTC. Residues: CASSVGLAYEQYV.

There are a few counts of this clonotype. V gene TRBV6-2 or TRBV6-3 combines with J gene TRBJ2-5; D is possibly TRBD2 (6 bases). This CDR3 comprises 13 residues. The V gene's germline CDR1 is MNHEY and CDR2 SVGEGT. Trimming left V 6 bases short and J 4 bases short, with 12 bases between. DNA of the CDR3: TGTGCCAGCAGGCTGACTAGGAGAGAGACCCAGTACTTC. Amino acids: CASRLTRRETQYF.

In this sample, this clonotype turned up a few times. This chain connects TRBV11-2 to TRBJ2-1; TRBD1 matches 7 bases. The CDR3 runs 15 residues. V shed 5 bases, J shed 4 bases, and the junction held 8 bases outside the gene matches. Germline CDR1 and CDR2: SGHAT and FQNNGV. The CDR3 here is CASSRRAGGYNEQFF. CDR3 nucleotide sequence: TGTGCCAGCAGCCGGCGCGCAGGGGGATACAATGAGCAGTTCTTC.

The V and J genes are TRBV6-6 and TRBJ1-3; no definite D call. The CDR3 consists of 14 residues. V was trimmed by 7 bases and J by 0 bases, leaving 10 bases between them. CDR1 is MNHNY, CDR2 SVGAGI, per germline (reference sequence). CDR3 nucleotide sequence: TGTGCCAGCACTGAACAGTTCTCTGGAAACACCATATATTTT. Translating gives CASTEQFSGNTIYF.

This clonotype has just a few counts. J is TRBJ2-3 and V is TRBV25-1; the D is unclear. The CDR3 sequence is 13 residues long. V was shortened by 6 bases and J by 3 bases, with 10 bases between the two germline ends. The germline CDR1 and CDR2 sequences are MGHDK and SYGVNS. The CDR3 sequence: CASRQVATDTQYF. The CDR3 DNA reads TGTGCCAGCAGGCAGGTAGCAACAGATACGCAGTATTTT.